This TCR beta chain was retrieved from a study of PD-1 blockade in classical Hodgkin lymphoma. Whole-study findings and limits: After ASCT, patients who started nivolumab under 1 year later were excluded. Prior to therapy, complete responders displayed diversity much like that of newly diagnosed patients. Repertoire difference causes, possibly disease activity or prior therapy, remain undefined. Newly diagnosed patients had baseline TCR diversity that was reportedly lower than that of healthy donors.

There are 15 residues in the CDR3. Germline loops: CDR1 LGHNA, CDR2 YSLEER. Only in-frame clones appear in the TCRdb table, and some are missing; sequencing was by immunoSEQ multiplex PCR. The sample carries about 110,000 clones, approximately 90% recorded once. No patient escaped relapse after autologous stem cell transplantation, and brentuximab vedotin exposure varied. About this clone itself: The antigen is not known.

The genes are TRBV4-3 and TRBJ2-5; TRBD1 matches 7 bases. Matching the DNA end better, TRBJ2-7 makes the J call doubtful. Sample: peripheral blood mononuclear cells (PBMCs), taken before the second cycle of nivolumab. This TCR derives from a human donor with classical Hodgkin lymphoma. The chain's CDR3 is CASSQGGGASYEQYF. The CDR3 DNA reads TGCGCCAGCAGCCAAGGAGGGGGCGCGTCCTACGAGCAGTACTTC.